The clone carrying this T cell receptor beta chain appeared many times. The record originates from a study of blood T cell repertoires in COVID-19. In the study overall: Collection of acute and convalescent COVID-19 samples took place in the United States, Italy and Spain. Nucleic acid was either cDNA or gDNA, and it came from T cells, B-cell-depleted T cells, or PBMCs.

Original processing notes: Researchers report that nucleated cell counts were estimated from reference gene primer amplification. TCRdb keeps only in-frame clones here, not all; method: immunoSEQ multiplex PCR. That table supplies the V and J calls and clone size; D and trimming were determined from the DNA. Among about 200,000 clones listed, about nine tenths were seen once. This CDR3 spans 13 amino acids. The ends were cut back, 8 bases at V and 0 bases at J, with 8 bases in the middle. CDR1 and CDR2 (germline): SEHNR, FQNEAQ (reference sequence). The TCR originated in a man between 60 and 70 years old who had recovered from COVID-19. The specimen was peripheral blood. V gene TRBV7-9 combines with J gene TRBJ2-1; perhaps TRBD2 as D (6 bases). CDR3 in DNA: TGTGCCAGCGCGGGGAGCTCCTACAATGAGCAGTTCTTC. Translated, it gives CASAGSSYNEQFF.